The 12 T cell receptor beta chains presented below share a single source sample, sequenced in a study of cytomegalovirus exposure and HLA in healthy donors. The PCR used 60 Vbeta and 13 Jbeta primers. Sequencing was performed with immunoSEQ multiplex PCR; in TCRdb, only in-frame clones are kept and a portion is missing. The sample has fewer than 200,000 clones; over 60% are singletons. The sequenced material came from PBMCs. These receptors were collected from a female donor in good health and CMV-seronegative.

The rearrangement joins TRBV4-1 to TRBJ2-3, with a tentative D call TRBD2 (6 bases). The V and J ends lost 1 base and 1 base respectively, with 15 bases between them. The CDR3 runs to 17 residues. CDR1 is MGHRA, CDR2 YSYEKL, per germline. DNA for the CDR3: TGCGCCAGCAGCCAAGTGTCACGGGGGACGGGCACAGATACGCAGTATTTT. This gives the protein CASSQVSRGTGTDTQYF.

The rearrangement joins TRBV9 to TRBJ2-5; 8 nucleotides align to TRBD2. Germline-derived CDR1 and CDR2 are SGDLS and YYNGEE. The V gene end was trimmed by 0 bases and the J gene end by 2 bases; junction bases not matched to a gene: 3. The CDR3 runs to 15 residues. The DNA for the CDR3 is TGTGCCAGCAGCGTAGCGGGGGGGACACAAGAGACCCAGTACTTC. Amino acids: CASSVAGGTQETQYF.

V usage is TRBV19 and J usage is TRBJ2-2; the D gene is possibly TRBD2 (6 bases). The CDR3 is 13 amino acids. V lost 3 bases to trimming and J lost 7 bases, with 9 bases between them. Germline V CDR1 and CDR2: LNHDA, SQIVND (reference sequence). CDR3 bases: TGTGCCAGTAGTATGGAGGGGTTCGGGGAGCTGTTTTTT. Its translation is CASSMEGFGELFF.

The CDR3 nucleotides are TGTGCCAGCAGCCAAGATAAGGCGGGGGGGCTTGACATTCAGTACTTC. Its protein is CASSQDKAGGLDIQYF. The chain employs TRBV4-2 and TRBJ2-4, with 9 positions matching TRBD2. The CDR3 contains 16 residues. Losses at the gene ends were 0 bases for V and 8 bases for J; bases not matched to a gene: 8. Germline V CDR1 and CDR2: LGHNA, YNFKEQ.

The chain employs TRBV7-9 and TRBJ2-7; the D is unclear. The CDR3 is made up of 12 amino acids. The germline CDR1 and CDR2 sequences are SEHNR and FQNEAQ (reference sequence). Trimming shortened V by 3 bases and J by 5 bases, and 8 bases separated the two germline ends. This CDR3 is CASSFGMDEQYF. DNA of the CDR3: TGTGCCAGCAGCTTCGGTATGGACGAGCAGTACTTC.

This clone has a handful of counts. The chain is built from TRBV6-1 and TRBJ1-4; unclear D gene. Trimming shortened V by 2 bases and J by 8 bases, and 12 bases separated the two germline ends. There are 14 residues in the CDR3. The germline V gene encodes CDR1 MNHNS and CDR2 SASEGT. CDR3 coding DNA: TGTGCCAGCAGTGAAATGAGTGTCGTCGAAAAACTGTTTTTT. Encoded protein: CASSEMSVVEKLFF.

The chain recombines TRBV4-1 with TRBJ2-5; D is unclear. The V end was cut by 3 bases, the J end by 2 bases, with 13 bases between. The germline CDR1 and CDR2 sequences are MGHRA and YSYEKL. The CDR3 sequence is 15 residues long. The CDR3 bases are TGCGCCAGCAGCCACACTACGCCTAAACAAGAGACCCAGTACTTC. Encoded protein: CASSHTTPKQETQYF.

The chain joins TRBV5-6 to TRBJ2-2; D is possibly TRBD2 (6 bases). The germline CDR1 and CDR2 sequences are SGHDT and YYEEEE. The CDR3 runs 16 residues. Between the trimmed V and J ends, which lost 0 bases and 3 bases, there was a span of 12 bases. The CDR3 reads CASSLAGVSDTGELFF. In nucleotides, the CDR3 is TGTGCCAGCAGCTTGGCGGGGGTCTCGGACACCGGGGAGCTGTTTTTT.

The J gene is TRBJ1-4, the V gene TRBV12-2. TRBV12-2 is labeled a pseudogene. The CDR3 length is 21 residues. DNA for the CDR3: TGTGCAAGTCGCCCCAGGGAACGGGAGGGGACAGCCCCTAGGGCTAATGAAAAACTGTTTTTT. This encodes CASRPREREGTAPRANEKLFF.

The CDR3 sequence is CASSRGLAEDYEQYF. For the CDR3, the DNA is TGTGCCAGCAGCCGGGGACTAGCGGAGGACTACGAGCAGTACTTC. The chain combines TRBV4-2 with TRBJ2-7; 11 bases fit TRBD2. Germline CDR1 LGHNA, CDR2 YNFKEQ. After removal of 4 bases from V and 3 bases from J, the junction contained 5 bases not matched to a gene. The CDR3 covers 15 residues.

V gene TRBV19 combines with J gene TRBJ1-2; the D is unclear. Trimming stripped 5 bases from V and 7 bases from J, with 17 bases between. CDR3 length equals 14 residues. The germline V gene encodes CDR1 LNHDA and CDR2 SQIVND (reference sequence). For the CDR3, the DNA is TGTGCCAGTAGTTCCCGGGAGAACCTATTTGGCTACACCTTC. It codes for CASSSRENLFGYTF.

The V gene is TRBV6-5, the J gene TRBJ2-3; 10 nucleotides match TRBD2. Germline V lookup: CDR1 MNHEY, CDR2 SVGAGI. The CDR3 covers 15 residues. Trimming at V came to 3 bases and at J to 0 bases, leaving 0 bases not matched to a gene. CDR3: CASSYSGGSTDTQYF. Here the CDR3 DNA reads TGTGCCAGCAGTTATAGCGGGGGGAGCACAGATACGCAGTATTTT.